This paragraph covers one T cell receptor (beta chain) sequence. Antigen unknown. The sample belongs to a study of shared clonotypes between healthy human individuals. Study-wide results and limits: Sampling used blood alone; tissue repertoires probably differ. Enrolling few donors narrowed the genetic and exposure-history diversity that was represented.

Sequenced by immunoSEQ multiplex PCR; TCRdb stores in-frame clones only, minus some. The sample carries over a million clones, approximately 98% recorded once. Sequenced: naive CD4+ T cells sorted from blood. Subset meaning: CD45RA+ positively selected. The sequence derives from a man aged 30 to 45 in good health.

The CDR3 region is CASSRMGETSGPYNEQFF. CDR3 sequence (DNA): TGTGCCAGCAGTCGAATGGGGGAGACTAGCGGTCCCTACAATGAGCAGTTCTTC. The chain employs TRBV11-2 and TRBJ2-1; 9 bases are shared with TRBD2. This CDR3 spans 18 amino acids. The V gene end was trimmed by 6 bases and the J gene end by 2 bases; junction bases not matched to a gene: 14. Germline CDR1 reads SGHAT; CDR2 reads FQNNGV. Complete variable domain (other parts from reference TRBV11-2 and TRBJ2-1): EAGVAQSPRYKIIEKRQSVAFWCNPISGHATLYWYQQILGQGPKLLIQFQNNGVVDDSQLPKDRFSAERLKGVDSTLKIQPAKLEDSAVYLCASSRMGETSGPYNEQFFGPGTRLTVL.